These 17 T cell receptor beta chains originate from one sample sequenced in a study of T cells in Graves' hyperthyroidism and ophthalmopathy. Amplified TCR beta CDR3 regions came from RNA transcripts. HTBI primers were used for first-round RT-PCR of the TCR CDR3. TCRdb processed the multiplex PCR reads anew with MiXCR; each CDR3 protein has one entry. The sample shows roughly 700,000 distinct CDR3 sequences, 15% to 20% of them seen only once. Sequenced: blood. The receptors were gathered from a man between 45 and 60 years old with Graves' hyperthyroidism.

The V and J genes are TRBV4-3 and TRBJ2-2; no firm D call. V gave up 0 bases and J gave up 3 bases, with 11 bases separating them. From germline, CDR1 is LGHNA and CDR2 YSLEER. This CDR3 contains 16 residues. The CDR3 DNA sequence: TGCGCCAGCAGCCAAGATGGAGCTGGATACACCGGGGAGCTGTTTTTT. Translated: CASSQDGAGYTGELFF.

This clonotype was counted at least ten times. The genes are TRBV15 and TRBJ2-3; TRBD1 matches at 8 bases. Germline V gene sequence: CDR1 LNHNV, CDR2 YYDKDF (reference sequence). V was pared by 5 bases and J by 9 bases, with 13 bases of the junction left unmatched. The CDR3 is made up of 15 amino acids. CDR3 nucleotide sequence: TGTGCCACCAGCGACTATACAGGGGGAGATTTAACGCAGTATTTT. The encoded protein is CATSDYTGGDLTQYF.

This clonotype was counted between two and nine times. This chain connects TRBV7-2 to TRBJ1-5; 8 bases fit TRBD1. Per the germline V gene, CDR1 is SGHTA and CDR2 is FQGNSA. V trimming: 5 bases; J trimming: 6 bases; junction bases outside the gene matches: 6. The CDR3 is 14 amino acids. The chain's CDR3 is CASSPDRVAQPQHF. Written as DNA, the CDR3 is TGTGCCAGCAGCCCGGACAGGGTGGCTCAGCCCCAGCATTTT.

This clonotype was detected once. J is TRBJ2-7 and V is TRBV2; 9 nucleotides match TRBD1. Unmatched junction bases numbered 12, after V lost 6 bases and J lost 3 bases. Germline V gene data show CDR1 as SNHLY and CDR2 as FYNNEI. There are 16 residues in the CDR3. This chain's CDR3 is CASSHNPGTGNYEQYF. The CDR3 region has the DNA TGTGCCAGCAGCCATAACCCCGGGACAGGGAACTACGAGCAGTACTTC. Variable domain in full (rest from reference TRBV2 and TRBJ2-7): EPEVTQTPSHQVTQMGQEVILRCVPISNHLYFYWYRQILGQKVEFLVSFYNNEISEKSEIFDDQFSVERPDGSNFTLKIRSTKLEDSAMYFCASSHNPGTGNYEQYFGPGTRLTVT.

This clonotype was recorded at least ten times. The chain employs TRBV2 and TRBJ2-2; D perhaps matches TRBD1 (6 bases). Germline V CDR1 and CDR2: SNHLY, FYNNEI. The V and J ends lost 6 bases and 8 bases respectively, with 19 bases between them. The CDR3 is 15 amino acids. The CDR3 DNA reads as TGTGCCAGCAGCCACGGTGGTCAGGGGATAGGGGAGCTGTTTTTT. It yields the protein CASSHGGQGIGELFF.

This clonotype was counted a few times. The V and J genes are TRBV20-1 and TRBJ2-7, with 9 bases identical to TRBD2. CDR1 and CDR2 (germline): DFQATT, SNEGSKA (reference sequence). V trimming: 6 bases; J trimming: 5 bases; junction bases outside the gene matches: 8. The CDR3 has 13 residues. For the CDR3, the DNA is TGCAGTGCCCCGGGACTAGCCGGCCACGAGCAGTACTTC. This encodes CSAPGLAGHEQYF.

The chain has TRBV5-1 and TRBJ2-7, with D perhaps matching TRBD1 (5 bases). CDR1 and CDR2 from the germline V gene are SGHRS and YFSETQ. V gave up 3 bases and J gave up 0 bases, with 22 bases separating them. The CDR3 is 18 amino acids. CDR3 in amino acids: CASSSHTRRLDSSYEQYF. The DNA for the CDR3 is TGCGCCAGCAGCTCGCATACCCGCCGTCTAGACAGCTCCTACGAGCAGTACTTC.

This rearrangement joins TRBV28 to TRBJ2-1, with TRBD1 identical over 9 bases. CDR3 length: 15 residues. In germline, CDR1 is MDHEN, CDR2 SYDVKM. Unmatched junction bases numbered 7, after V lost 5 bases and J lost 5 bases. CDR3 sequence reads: CASSPGTGRHNEQFF. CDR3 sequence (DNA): TGTGCCAGCAGTCCCGGGACAGGGAGACACAATGAGCAGTTCTTC. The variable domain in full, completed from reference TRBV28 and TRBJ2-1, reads DVKVTQSSRYLVKRTGEKVFLECVQDMDHENMFWYRQDPGLGLRLIYFSYDVKMKEKGDIPEGYSVSREKKERFSLILESASTNQTSMYLCASSPGTGRHNEQFFGPGTRLTVL.

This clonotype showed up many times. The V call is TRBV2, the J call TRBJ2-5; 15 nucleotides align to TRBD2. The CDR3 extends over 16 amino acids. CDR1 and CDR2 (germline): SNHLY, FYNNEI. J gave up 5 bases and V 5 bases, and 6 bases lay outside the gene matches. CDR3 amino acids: CASSRGLAGGRETQYF. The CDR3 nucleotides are TGTGCCAGCAGTCGAGGACTAGCGGGAGGGCGGGAGACCCAGTACTTC.

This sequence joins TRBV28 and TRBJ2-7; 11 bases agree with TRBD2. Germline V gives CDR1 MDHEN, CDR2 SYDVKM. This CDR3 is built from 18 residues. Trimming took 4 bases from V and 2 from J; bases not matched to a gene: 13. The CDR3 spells CASSSISQIAGGPYEQYF. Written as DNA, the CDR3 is TGTGCCAGCAGTTCCATATCCCAAATAGCGGGAGGGCCCTACGAGCAGTACTTC.

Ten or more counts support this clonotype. In DNA form, the CDR3 reads TGTGCCAGCAGTTTAGGGACAGGGCTTGGCTACACCTTC. It yields the protein CASSLGTGLGYTF. The V call is TRBV28, the J call TRBJ1-2, with 9 bases aligning to TRBD1. J gave up 7 bases and V 2 bases, and 2 bases lay outside the gene matches. Germline CDR1 and CDR2: MDHEN and SYDVKM. The CDR3 is 13 amino acids.

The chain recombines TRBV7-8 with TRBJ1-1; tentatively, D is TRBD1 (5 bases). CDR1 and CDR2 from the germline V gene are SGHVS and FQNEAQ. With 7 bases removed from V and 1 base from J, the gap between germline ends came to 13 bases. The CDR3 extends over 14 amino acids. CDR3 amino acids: CASTAGTANTEAFF. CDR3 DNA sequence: TGTGCCAGCACCGCGGGGACGGCGAACACTGAAGCTTTCTTT.

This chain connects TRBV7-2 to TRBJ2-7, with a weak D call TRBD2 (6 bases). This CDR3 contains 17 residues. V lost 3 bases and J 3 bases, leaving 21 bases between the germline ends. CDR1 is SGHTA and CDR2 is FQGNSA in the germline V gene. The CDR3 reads CASSFPRGSSEYYEQYF. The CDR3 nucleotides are TGTGCCAGCAGCTTCCCCCGAGGTTCTAGCGAATACTACGAGCAGTACTTC.

The CDR3 DNA reads TGCGCCAGCAGCCACACAGGGAGCTCCTACAATGAGCAGTTCTTC. Protein sequence: CASSHTGSSYNEQFF. The chain links TRBV4-1 to TRBJ2-1; TRBD1 is a possible D gene (6 bases). The ends were cut back, 3 bases at V and 0 bases at J, with 9 bases in the middle. The CDR3 is 15 amino acids. The germline CDR1 and CDR2 sequences are MGHRA and YSYEKL.

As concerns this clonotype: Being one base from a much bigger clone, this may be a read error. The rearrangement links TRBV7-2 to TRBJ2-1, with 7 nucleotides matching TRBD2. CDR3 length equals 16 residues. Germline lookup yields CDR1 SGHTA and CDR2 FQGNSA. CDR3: CASSVIAGQSYNEQVF. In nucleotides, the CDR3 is TGTGCCAGCAGCGTCATAGCGGGCCAGTCCTACAATGAGCAGGTCTTC.

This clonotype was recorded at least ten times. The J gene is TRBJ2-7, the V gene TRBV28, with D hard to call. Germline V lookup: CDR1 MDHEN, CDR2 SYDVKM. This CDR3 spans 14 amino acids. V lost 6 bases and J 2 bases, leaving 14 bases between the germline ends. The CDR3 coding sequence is TGTGCCAGCAGCTTCGGGCCTCGGCCCTACGAGCAGTACTTC. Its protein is CASSFGPRPYEQYF.

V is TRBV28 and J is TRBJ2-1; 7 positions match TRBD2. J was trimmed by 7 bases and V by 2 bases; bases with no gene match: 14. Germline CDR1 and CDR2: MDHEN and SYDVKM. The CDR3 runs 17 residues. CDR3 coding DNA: TGTGCCAGCAGTTTAAAAATCGAGACTAGCAAAAGTAATGAGCAGTTCTTC. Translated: CASSLKIETSKSNEQFF.